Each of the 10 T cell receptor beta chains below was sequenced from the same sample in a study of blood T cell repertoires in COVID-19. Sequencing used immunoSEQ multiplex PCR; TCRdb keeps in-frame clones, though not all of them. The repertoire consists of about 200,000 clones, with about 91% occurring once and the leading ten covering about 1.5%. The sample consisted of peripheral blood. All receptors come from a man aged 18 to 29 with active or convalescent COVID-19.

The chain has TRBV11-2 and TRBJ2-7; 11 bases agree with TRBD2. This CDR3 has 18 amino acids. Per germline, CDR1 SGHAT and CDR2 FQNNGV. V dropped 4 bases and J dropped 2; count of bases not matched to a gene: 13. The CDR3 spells CASSSARELAGGPYEQYF. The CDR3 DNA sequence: TGTGCCAGCAGCTCCGCCAGGGAGTTAGCGGGAGGGCCCTACGAGCAGTACTTC. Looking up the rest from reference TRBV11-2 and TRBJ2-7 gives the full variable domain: EAGVAQSPRYKIIEKRQSVAFWCNPISGHATLYWYQQILGQGPKLLIQFQNNGVVDDSQLPKDRFSAERLKGVDSTLKIQPAKLEDSAVYLCASSSARELAGGPYEQYFGPGTRLTVT.

The CDR3 sequence: CASSLASSGNNEQFF. CDR3 DNA sequence: TGTGCCAGCAGCTTAGCCTCTAGCGGTAACAATGAGCAGTTCTTC. V gene TRBV11-2 combines with J gene TRBJ2-1; 7 bases are shared with TRBD2. Per germline, CDR1 SGHAT and CDR2 FQNNGV. After removal of 1 base from V and 5 bases from J, the junction contained 5 bases not matched to a gene. The CDR3 covers 15 residues.

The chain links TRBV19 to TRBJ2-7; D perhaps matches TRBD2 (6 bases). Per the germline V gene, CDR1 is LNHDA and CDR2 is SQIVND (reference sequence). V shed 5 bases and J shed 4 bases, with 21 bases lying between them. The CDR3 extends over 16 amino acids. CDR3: CASSSQGGVEAYEQYF. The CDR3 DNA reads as TGTGCCAGTAGTTCGCAGGGCGGGGTGGAGGCATACGAGCAGTACTTC. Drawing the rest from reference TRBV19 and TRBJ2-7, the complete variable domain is DGGITQSPKYLFRKEGQNVTLSCEQNLNHDAMYWYRQDPGQGLRLIYYSQIVNDFQKGDIAEGYSVSREKKESFPLTVTSAQKNPTAFYLCASSSQGGVEAYEQYFGPGTRLTVT.

This CDR3 is CASNPQLAGVHEQYF. In DNA, the CDR3 is TGCGCCAGCAACCCCCAGCTAGCGGGAGTGCACGAGCAGTACTTC. This sequence joins TRBV5-1 and TRBJ2-7; TRBD2 aligns across 10 bases. V lost 6 bases and J lost 5; bases outside the gene matches: 11. Germline V gene lookup returns CDR1 SGHRS and CDR2 YFSETQ. CDR3 length: 15 residues. Full variable domain (rest looked up from reference TRBV5-1 and TRBJ2-7): KAGVTQTPRYLIKTRGQQVTLSCSPISGHRSVSWYQQTPGQGLQFLFEYFSETQRNKGNFPGRFSGRQFSNSRSEMNVSTLELGDSALYLCASNPQLAGVHEQYFGPGTRLTVT.

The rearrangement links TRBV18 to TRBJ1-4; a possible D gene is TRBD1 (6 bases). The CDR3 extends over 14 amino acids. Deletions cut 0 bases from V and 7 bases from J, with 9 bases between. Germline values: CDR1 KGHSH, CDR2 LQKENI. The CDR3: CASSPPGAGEKLFF. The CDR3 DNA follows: TGTGCCAGCTCACCACCGGGGGCGGGTGAAAAACTGTTTTTT.

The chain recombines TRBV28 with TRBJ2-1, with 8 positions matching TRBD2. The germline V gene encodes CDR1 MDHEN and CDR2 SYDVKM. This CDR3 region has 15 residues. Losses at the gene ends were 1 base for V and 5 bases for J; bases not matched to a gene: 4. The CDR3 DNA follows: TGTGCCAGCAGTTTATCAGCGGGAGTAAACAATGAGCAGTTCTTC. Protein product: CASSLSAGVNNEQFF.

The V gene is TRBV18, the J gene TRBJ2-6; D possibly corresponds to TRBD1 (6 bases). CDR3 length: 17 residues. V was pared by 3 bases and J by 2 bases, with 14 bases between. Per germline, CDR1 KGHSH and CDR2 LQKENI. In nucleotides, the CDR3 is TGTGCCAGCTCACCGAGCTTCCCAGGGGCTGGGGCCAACGTCCTGACTTTC. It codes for CASSPSFPGAGANVLTF. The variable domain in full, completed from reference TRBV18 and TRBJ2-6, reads NAGVMQNPRHLVRRRGQEARLRCSPMKGHSHVYWYRQLPEEGLKFMVYLQKENIIDESGMPKERFSAEFPKEGPSILRIQQVVRGDSAAYFCASSPSFPGAGANVLTFGAGSRLTVL.

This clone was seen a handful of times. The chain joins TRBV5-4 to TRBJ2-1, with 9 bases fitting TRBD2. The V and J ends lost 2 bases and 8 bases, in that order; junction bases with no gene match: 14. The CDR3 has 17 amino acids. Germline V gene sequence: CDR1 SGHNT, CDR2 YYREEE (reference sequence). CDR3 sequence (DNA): TGTGCCAGCAGCTTACCGACGGGGAGCGGGAGGTCCTATGAGCAGTTCTTC. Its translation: CASSLPTGSGRSYEQFF.

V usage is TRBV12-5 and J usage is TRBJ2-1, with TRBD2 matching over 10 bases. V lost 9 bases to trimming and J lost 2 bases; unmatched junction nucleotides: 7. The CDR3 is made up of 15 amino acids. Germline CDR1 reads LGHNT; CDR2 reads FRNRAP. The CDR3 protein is CARSLTSGAYNEQFF. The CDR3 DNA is TGTGCTAGAAGTCTCACTAGCGGGGCCTACAATGAGCAGTTCTTC.

The CDR3 sequence is CASGLVLKSSGRSIPYEQYF. CDR3 nucleotides: TGTGCTAGTGGTTTGGTACTTAAATCTAGCGGGAGAAGTATTCCCTACGAGCAGTACTTC. The rearrangement links TRBV12-5 to TRBJ2-7; 10 nucleotides align to TRBD2. Trimming cost V 0 bases and J 2 bases; bases outside gene matches: 16. The CDR3 contains 20 residues. Germline CDR1 reads LGHNT; CDR2 reads FRNRAP.